This T cell receptor beta chain is drawn from a study of OX40 agonist ivuxolimab in advanced cancers. Sampled blood was obtained at baseline, cycle 4 day 1, and cycle 7 day 1. A word on this clone: The antigen is unknown.

The CDR3 spans 13 residues. Looked up from germline, CDR1 is SGHVS and CDR2 is FQNEAQ. V was pared by 1 base and J by 9 bases, with 7 bases between. The protocol was immunoSEQ multiplex PCR, while the TCRdb copy is restricted to in-frame clones and leaves out a portion. The repertoire holds about 21,000 clones, over 70% seen once, with more than 30% in the top ten. Study-level findings and limits: Clonal expansion was seen in CD4+ and CD8+ blood T cells by week 6 at 0.1 to 3.0 mg/kg. Antigen targets of the expanded peripheral T cells went undetermined.

The sample was CD4+ or CD8+ T cells sorted from blood, taken in a trial of the OX40 agonist ivuxolimab. This chain links TRBV7-8 with TRBJ1-6; the D is unclear. This receptor was obtained from an adult with an advanced solid tumor such as melanoma, head and neck, liver or kidney cancer. The CDR3 DNA is TGTGCCAGCAGCTTAGTTGAAATTTCACCCCTCCACTTT. Translated, it gives CASSLVEISPLHF.